This passage covers 8 T cell receptor beta chains from one sample sequenced in a study of blood T cell repertoires in COVID-19. Generated by immunoSEQ multiplex PCR, the TCRdb table keeps only in-frame clones and is missing some. The data hold under 400,000 clones, with almost 90% observed a single time. The sequenced sample consisted of peripheral blood. Receptor source: a man in his late teens or twenties with active or convalescent COVID-19.

For the CDR3, the DNA is TGCGCCAGCAGTCAGCGAGGGCGAGGTGAAAAACTGTTTTTT. This sequence encodes CASSQRGRGEKLFF. The chain links TRBV4-1 to TRBJ1-4; D uncertain. The CDR3 extends over 14 amino acids. V gave up 6 bases and J gave up 7 bases, with 15 bases separating them. CDR1 MGHRA and CDR2 YSYEKL come from the germline V gene.

V usage is TRBV6-5 and J usage is TRBJ2-5, with D maybe TRBD1 (5 bases). The V gene lost 6 bases and the J gene lost 4 bases, with 15 bases spanning the gap. CDR1 and CDR2 (germline): MNHEY, SVGAGI. CDR3 size: 14 residues. The CDR3 DNA is TGTGCCAGCAGAAAAGGGGCAGGGCTAGAGACCCAGTACTTC. This translates into CASRKGAGLETQYF.

The chain joins TRBV24-1 to TRBJ2-5, with D maybe TRBD1 (6 bases). In germline, CDR1 is KGHDR, CDR2 SFDVKD. Trimming left V 5 bases short and J 2 bases short, with 14 bases between. CDR3 length equals 15 residues. In DNA, the CDR3 is TGTGCCACCAGTGCACAGGGACGGGCTCAAGAGACCCAGTACTTC. This encodes CATSAQGRAQETQYF.

The sample holds one count of this clone. The chain is built from TRBV19 and TRBJ1-5; the match to TRBD1 covers 8 bases. The J segment lost 7 bases and the V segment lost 4 bases, leaving 9 bases of the junction unmatched. Per germline, CDR1 LNHDA and CDR2 SQIVND (reference sequence). The CDR3 is 15 amino acids. The CDR3 is CASSSGQGGGQPQHF. The CDR3, as DNA: TGTGCCAGTAGTAGCGGACAGGGAGGGGGACAGCCCCAGCATTTT.

This clone appeared once. V and J are TRBV11-1 and TRBJ2-7; D perhaps matches TRBD2 (7 bases). The CDR3 is made up of 15 amino acids. Per the germline V gene, CDR1 is SGHAT and CDR2 is FQDESV (reference sequence). The V end lost 6 bases, the J end lost 3 bases, and 18 bases lay between the germline ends. Written as DNA, the CDR3 is TGTGCCAGCAGAGGGGGGGCCGGGACTCTCTACGAGCAGTACTTC. Protein: CASRGGAGTLYEQYF.

This chain connects TRBV21-1 to TRBJ1-1. TRBV21-1 corresponds to a pseudogene. The CDR3 extends over 10 amino acids. The CDR3 coding sequence is TGTGCCAGCAGCCGTCCTGAAGCTTTCTTT. It is translated as CASSRPEAFF.

This sequence joins TRBV11-1 and TRBJ2-7; 9 nucleotides line up with TRBD1. CDR3 length: 14 residues. The germline gives CDR1 SGHAT, CDR2 FQDESV (reference sequence). V lost 5 bases and J lost 6; bases outside the gene matches: 8. The CDR3 bases are TGTGCCAGCAGCGAGGCCGGGACAGGGATCGAGCAGTACTTC. It yields the protein CASSEAGTGIEQYF. The full variable domain, with the rest looked up from reference TRBV11-1 and TRBJ2-7, is EAEVAQSPRYKITEKSQAVAFWCDPISGHATLYWYRQILGQGPELLVQFQDESVVDDSQLPKDRFSAERLKGVDSTLKIQPAELGDSAMYLCASSEAGTGIEQYFGPGTRLTVT.

This CDR3 reads CASRLGTGVGYTF. CDR3 nucleotide sequence: TGTGCCAGCAGGCTCGGGACAGGGGTGGGCTACACCTTC. The chain employs TRBV2 and TRBJ1-2; 10 bases align to TRBD1. The CDR3 totals 13 residues. Germline V CDR1 and CDR2: SNHLY, FYNNEI. Losses at the gene ends were 6 bases for V and 8 bases for J; bases not matched to a gene: 6.